Listed here are 6 T cell receptor beta chains from one sample, sequenced in a study of cytomegalovirus exposure and HLA in healthy donors. Primers included in the PCR were 60 Vbeta and 13 Jbeta primers. The repertoire was sequenced with immunoSEQ multiplex PCR; TCRdb's copy has only in-frame clones and lacks some. The sample yields tens of thousands of clones, roughly 70% seen once. The sequenced sample was PBMCs. These TCRs come from a man aged 25-45 years in good health and CMV-seronegative.

The chain employs TRBV5-1 and TRBJ2-3, with TRBD1 matching over 10 bases. J was trimmed by 1 base and V by 4 bases; bases with no gene match: 3. The germline V gene has CDR1 SGHRS and CDR2 YFSETQ. The CDR3 consists of 15 residues. This CDR3 reads CASSTGTGGTDTQYF. The CDR3 nucleotides are TGCGCCAGCAGCACCGGGACAGGGGGCACAGATACGCAGTATTTT.

This clone was recorded a few times. The chain recombines TRBV6-1 with TRBJ1-1; D uncertain. Germline-derived CDR1 and CDR2 are MNHNS and SASEGT. The CDR3 consists of 13 residues. The V and J ends lost 7 bases and 4 bases respectively, with 13 bases between them. CDR3 DNA: TGTGCCAGCAATAGAGAGTGGGCCACTGAAGCTTTCTTT. Translated: CASNREWATEAFF.

The V gene is TRBV19, the J gene TRBJ1-1; D unclear. Per the germline V gene, CDR1 is LNHDA and CDR2 is SQIVND (reference sequence). This CDR3 has 14 amino acids. Trimming shortened V by 2 bases and J by 1 base, and 8 bases separated the two germline ends. CDR3 DNA: TGTGCCAGTAGTATATCGAGGGAGAACACTGAAGCTTTCTTT. It yields the protein CASSISRENTEAFF.

The chain uses TRBV6-4 and TRBJ2-1; 11 bases line up with TRBD2. Germline trimming cut 2 bases from V and 16 bases from J; bases unmatched to any gene: 10. The CDR3 runs to 14 residues. Germline CDR1 reads MRHNA; CDR2 reads SNTAGT. CDR3 sequence (DNA): TGTGCCAGCAGTGACGGGACTAGCGGCACGACGCGATTCTTC. This sequence encodes CASSDGTSGTTRFF.

The chain combines TRBV6-4 with TRBJ2-7, with a possible D match to TRBD1 (6 bases). Trimming removed 9 bases from V and 4 bases from J, with 13 bases in between. Looked up from germline, CDR1 is MRHNA and CDR2 is SNTAGT. The CDR3 runs to 12 residues. The CDR3: CASPQGLYEQYF. CDR3 coding DNA: TGTGCCAGTCCACAGGGTTTATACGAGCAGTACTTC.

V is TRBV6-1 and J is TRBJ1-1; no definite D call. V was cut by 0 bases and J by 5 bases, with 4 bases left in between. The CDR3 runs to 12 residues. Germline values: CDR1 MNHNS, CDR2 SASEGT. The CDR3 is CASSEAVTEAFF. In DNA form, the CDR3 reads TGTGCCAGCAGTGAAGCTGTAACTGAAGCTTTCTTT.